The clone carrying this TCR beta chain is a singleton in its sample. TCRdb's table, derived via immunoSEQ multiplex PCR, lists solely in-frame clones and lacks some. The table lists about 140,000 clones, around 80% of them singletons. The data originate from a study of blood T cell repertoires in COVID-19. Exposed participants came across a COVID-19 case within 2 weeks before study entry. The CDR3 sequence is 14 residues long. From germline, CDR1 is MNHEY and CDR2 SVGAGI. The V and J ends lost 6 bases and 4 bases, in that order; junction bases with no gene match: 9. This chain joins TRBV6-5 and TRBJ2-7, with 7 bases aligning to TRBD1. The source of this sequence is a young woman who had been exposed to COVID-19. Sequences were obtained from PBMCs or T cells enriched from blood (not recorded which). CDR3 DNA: TGTGCCAGCAGACAGGGGACAGCTACTTACGAGCAGTACTTC. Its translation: CASRQGTATYEQYF.